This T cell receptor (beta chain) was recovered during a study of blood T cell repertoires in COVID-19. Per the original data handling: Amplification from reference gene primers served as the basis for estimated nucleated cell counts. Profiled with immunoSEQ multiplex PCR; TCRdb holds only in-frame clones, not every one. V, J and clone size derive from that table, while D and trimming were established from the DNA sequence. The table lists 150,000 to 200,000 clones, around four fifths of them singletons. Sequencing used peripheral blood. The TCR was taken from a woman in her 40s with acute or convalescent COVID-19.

The CDR3: CASNGPAGPQETQYF. Written as DNA, the CDR3 is TGTGCCAGCAATGGGCCAGCGGGTCCCCAAGAGACCCAGTACTTC. J is TRBJ2-5 and V is TRBV2; D is perhaps TRBD2 (6 bases). Trimming shortened V by 7 bases and J by 1 base, and 16 bases separated the two germline ends. From germline, CDR1 is SNHLY and CDR2 FYNNEI. This CDR3 comprises 15 residues.